Sequencing of this T cell receptor (beta chain) was carried out in a study of cytomegalovirus exposure and HLA in healthy donors. It was with 60 Vbeta and 13 Jbeta primers that the PCR ran. TCRdb keeps only in-frame clones here, not all; method: immunoSEQ multiplex PCR. The sample holds 210,000 or so clones, roughly 73% seen once. About this clone itself: What it binds is unknown.

General study results and limits: Later analysis suggested links between common viral pathogens and several top significant clusters. Within an earlier analysis, most TCR beta V segments proved productive either about 87% or about 30% of the time. The only immune exposure information that was available was CMV serostatus.

Between the trimmed V and J ends, which lost 4 bases and 4 bases, there was a span of 11 bases. Germline values: CDR1 SQVTM, CDR2 ANQGSEA. The CDR3 runs 13 residues. This chain links TRBV29-1 with TRBJ2-1; perhaps TRBD1 as D (6 bases). Sequencing was carried out using PBMCs. The TCR originated in a woman aged 25 to 39 in good health and CMV-seropositive. In DNA, the CDR3 is TGCAGCGTTGCATGGGGGCTATACAATGAGCAGTTCTTC. Protein: CSVAWGLYNEQFF.